This T cell receptor beta chain was obtained from a study of T cells in Graves' hyperthyroidism and ophthalmopathy. Points from the study as a whole: Separating ophthalmopathy from stable hyperthyroidism was achieved by a 13 V-J model. Most expanded thyroid clonotypes above 0.001 recurred in blood. Progression to ophthalmopathy was predicted a median of about six months early.

Amplification targeted TCR beta CDR3 regions from RNA transcripts. Primed by the HTBI set, a first-round RT-PCR was run on the TCR CDR3. One entry per CDR3 protein, called by TCRdb with MiXCR from the multiplex PCR reads. This table has approximately 430,000 distinct CDR3 sequences, approximately 14% appearing once. The source of the PBMCs was approximately 9.5 ml of fresh peripheral blood. Per the germline V gene, CDR1 is SNHLY and CDR2 is FYNNEI. CDR3 length: 17 residues. Germline trimming cut 6 bases from V and 0 bases from J; bases unmatched to any gene: 10. About this clonotype itself: Its antigen is not known.

This sequence joins TRBV2 and TRBJ1-3; 8 bases map to TRBD1. The TCR comes from a woman between 18 and 30 years old with Graves' hyperthyroidism. Sequences were obtained from blood. CDR3 amino acids: CASSRTGIHLSGNTIYF. CDR3 coding DNA: TGTGCCAGCAGCCGGACAGGGATCCATCTCTCTGGAAACACCATATATTTT.